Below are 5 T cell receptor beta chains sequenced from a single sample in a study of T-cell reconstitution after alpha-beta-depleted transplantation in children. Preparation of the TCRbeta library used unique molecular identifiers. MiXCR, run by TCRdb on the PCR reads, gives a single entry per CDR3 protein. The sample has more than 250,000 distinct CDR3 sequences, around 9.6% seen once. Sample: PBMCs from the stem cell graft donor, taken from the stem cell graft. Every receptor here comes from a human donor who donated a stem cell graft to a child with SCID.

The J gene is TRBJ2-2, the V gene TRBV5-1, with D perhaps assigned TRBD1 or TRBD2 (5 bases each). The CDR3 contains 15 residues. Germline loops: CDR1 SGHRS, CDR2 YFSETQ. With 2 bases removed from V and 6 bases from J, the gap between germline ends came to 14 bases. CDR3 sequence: CASSFSPMGAGELFF. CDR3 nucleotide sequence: TGCGCCAGCAGCTTTTCTCCCATGGGGGCCGGGGAGCTGTTTTTT.

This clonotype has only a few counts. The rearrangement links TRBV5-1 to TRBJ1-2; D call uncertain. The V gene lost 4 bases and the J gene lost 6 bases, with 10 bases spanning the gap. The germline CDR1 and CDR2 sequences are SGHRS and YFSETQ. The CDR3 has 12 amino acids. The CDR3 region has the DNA TGCGCCAGCAGCCCTACATTTGATGGCTACACCTTC. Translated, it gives CASSPTFDGYTF.

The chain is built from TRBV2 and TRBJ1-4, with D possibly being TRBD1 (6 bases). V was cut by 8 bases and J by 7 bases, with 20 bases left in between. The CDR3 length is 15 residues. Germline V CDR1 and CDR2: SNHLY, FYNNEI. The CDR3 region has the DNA TGTGCCAGCGGACGATCGGGGGGCCACGGTGAAAAACTGTTTTTT. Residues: CASGRSGGHGEKLFF.

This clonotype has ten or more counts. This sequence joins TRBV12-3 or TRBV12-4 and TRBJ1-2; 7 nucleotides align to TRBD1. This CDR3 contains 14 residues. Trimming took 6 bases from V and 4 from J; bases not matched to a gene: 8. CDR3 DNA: TGTGCCAGCAGCGCGACAGGGAAAGGCTATGGCTACACCTTC. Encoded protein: CASSATGKGYGYTF.

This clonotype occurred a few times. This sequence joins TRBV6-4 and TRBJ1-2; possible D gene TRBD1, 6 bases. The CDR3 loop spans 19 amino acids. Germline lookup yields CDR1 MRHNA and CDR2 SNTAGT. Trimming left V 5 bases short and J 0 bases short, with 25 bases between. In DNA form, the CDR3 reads TGTGCCAGCAGTCTCTGGCCAACCTTTTGGACAGCCACTAACTATGGCTACACCTTC. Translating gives CASSLWPTFWTATNYGYTF.